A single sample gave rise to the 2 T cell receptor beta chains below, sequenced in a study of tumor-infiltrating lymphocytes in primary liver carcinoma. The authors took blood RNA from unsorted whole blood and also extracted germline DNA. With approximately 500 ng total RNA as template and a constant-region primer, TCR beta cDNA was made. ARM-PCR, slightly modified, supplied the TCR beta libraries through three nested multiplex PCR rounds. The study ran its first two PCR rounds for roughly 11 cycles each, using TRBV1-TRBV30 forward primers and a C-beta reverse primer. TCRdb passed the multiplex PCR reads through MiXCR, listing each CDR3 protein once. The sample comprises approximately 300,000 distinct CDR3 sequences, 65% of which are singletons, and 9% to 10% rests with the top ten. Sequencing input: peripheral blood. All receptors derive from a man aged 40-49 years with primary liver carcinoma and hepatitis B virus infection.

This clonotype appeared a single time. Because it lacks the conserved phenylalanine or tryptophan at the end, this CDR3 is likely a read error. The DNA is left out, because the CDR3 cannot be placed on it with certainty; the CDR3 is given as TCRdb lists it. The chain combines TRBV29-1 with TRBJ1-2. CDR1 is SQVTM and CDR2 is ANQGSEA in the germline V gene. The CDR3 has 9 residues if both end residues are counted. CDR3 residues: CSVEYGYIS.

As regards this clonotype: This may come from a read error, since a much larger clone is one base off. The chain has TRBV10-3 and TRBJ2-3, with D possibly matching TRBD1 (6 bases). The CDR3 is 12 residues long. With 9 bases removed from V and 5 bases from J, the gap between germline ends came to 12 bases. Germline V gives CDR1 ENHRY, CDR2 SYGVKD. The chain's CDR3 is CAMGASIDTQYF. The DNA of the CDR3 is TGTGCCATGGGGGCATCCATAGATACGCAGTATTTT.